The 18 T cell receptor beta chains below were found in one sample sequenced in a study of blood T cell repertoires in COVID-19. Sequenced by immunoSEQ multiplex PCR; TCRdb stores in-frame clones only, minus some. This sample has under 300,000 clones, with approximately 83% found just once. The sequenced material came from peripheral blood. The source is a man aged 30-40 years who had recovered from COVID-19.

The chain links TRBV6-4 to TRBJ2-2, with no clear D. Germline CDR1 reads MRHNA; CDR2 reads SNTAGT. The CDR3 spans 11 residues. The CDR3 is CLRKNTGELFF. CDR3 in DNA: TGTTTGAGGAAGAACACCGGGGAGCTGTTTTTT.

The chain joins TRBV5-4 to TRBJ2-5; 9 bases map to TRBD1. CDR1 SGHNT and CDR2 YYREEE come from the germline V gene (reference sequence). Trimming cost V 4 bases and J 5 bases; bases outside gene matches: 6. This CDR3 region has 14 residues. CDR3 sequence: CASSDSGTGETQYF. The CDR3 bases are TGTGCCAGCAGCGATTCCGGGACAGGGGAGACCCAGTACTTC.

This clone showed up just once. This chain links TRBV4-2 with TRBJ1-4; 9 positions agree with TRBD1. CDR3 length: 19 amino acids. V lost 1 base and J lost 5; bases outside the gene matches: 14. The V gene's germline CDR1 is LGHNA and CDR2 YNFKEQ. CDR3 sequence reads: CASSQAGGTGLGGNEKLFF. The CDR3 region has the DNA TGTGCCAGCAGCCAAGCGGGCGGGACAGGGCTTGGTGGGAATGAAAAACTGTTTTTT.

The J gene is TRBJ1-2, the V gene TRBV19; D is ambiguous. The germline gives CDR1 LNHDA, CDR2 SQIVND (reference sequence). V was trimmed by 5 bases and J by 4 bases, leaving 11 bases between them. This CDR3 has 13 amino acids. CDR3 in amino acids: CASSEEGIYGYTF. The CDR3 DNA reads as TGTGCCAGTAGTGAGGAGGGCATCTATGGCTACACCTTC.

The V gene is TRBV27, the J gene TRBJ2-1; D is possibly TRBD2 (6 bases). V dropped 4 bases and J dropped 8 bases, with 18 bases sitting between them. Germline lookup yields CDR1 MNHEY and CDR2 SMNVEV (reference sequence). The CDR3 loop spans 15 amino acids. Here the CDR3 DNA reads TGTGCCAGCAGTTCCACCGTCTTAGCGGTGGATGAGCAGTTCTTC. Encoded protein: CASSSTVLAVDEQFF.

The CDR3 loop is CASRGRGWEEAFF. CDR3 nucleotides: TGTGCCAGCAGGGGGCGTGGGTGGGAAGAAGCTTTCTTT. The chain has TRBV2 and TRBJ1-1, with D possibly being TRBD1 (5 bases). The length of the CDR3 is 13 residues. Germline assignment: CDR1 SNHLY and CDR2 FYNNEI. Trimming stripped 6 bases from V and 8 bases from J, with 16 bases between.

V and J are TRBV19 and TRBJ2-1, with 15 bases aligning to TRBD2. This CDR3 is built from 16 residues. With V trimmed by 6 bases and J by 4 bases, 4 bases remained unmatched. Looked up from germline, CDR1 is LNHDA and CDR2 is SQIVND (reference sequence). CDR3 coding DNA: TGTGCCAGTAGCGGGACTAGCGGGGGGAAATACAATGAGCAGTTCTTC. Translating it yields CASSGTSGGKYNEQFF.

The V gene is TRBV5-8, the J gene TRBJ1-5, with a possible D match to TRBD1 (6 bases). This CDR3 is 15 amino acids long. Looked up from germline, CDR1 is SGHTS and CDR2 is YDEGEE. The V end was cut by 0 bases, the J end by 7 bases, with 14 bases between. CDR3 residues: CASSLETGSEQPQHF. CDR3 nucleotides: TGTGCCAGCAGCTTGGAAACAGGGAGTGAGCAGCCCCAGCATTTT.

V usage is TRBV6-5 and J usage is TRBJ1-2; D not resolved. Germline CDR1 is MNHEY and CDR2 is SVGAGI. Trimming removed 8 bases from V and 2 bases from J, with 12 bases in between. This CDR3 is 13 amino acids long. The DNA for the CDR3 is TGTGCCAGCCGCCCAGGTGCCAACTATGGCTACACCTTC. Translating it yields CASRPGANYGYTF.

This sequence joins TRBV7-8 and TRBJ2-1; a possible D gene is TRBD2 (5 bases). The length of the CDR3 is 14 residues. V dropped 4 bases and J dropped 6 bases, with 13 bases sitting between them. CDR1 and CDR2 from the germline V gene are SGHVS and FQNEAQ. The CDR3 DNA is TGTGCCAGCAGCTACACCTTGGGAGTCAATGAGCAGTTCTTC. Translated: CASSYTLGVNEQFF. Full variable domain (missing parts from reference TRBV7-8 and TRBJ2-1): GAGVSQSPRYKVAKRGQDVALRCDPISGHVSLFWYQQALGQGPEFLTYFQNEAQLDKSGLPSDRFFAERPEGSVSTLKIQRTQQEDSAVYLCASSYTLGVNEQFFGPGTRLTVL.

CDR3 residues: CASSLVASGGNEQFF. CDR3 DNA: TGTGCCAGCAGCTTAGTGGCTAGCGGGGGGAATGAGCAGTTCTTC. The chain has TRBV7-2 and TRBJ2-1; TRBD2 aligns across 11 bases. This CDR3 comprises 15 residues. Germline CDR1 SGHTA, CDR2 FQGNSA. Trimming took 1 base from V and 7 from J; bases not matched to a gene: 3.

This sequence joins TRBV19 and TRBJ1-3; 10 bases are shared with TRBD1. Looked up from germline, CDR1 is LNHDA and CDR2 is SQIVND (reference sequence). The CDR3 is made up of 14 amino acids. With 5 bases clipped from V and 8 bases from J, the junction kept 6 bases outside the gene matches. Written as DNA, the CDR3 is TGTGCCAGTAGTTCGACAGGGGGCTCGGACACCATATATTTT. Protein sequence: CASSSTGGSDTIYF.

This clone occurred a few times. This chain uses TRBV19 with TRBJ1-2; D is perhaps TRBD1 (5 bases). V was clipped by 6 bases and J by 2 bases, with 10 bases between them. Germline-derived CDR1 and CDR2 are LNHDA and SQIVND (reference sequence). The CDR3 consists of 13 residues. CDR3 sequence reads: CASRDSTNYGYTF. CDR3 nucleotides: TGTGCCAGTAGAGACAGCACAAACTATGGCTACACCTTC.

V usage is TRBV5-1 and J usage is TRBJ1-2; 8 positions agree with TRBD1. CDR3 length equals 13 residues. V lost 2 bases and J lost 8; bases outside the gene matches: 5. From germline, CDR1 is SGHRS and CDR2 YFSETQ. The CDR3 spells CASSFGQGRGYTF. The CDR3 region has the DNA TGCGCCAGCAGCTTCGGACAGGGAAGAGGCTACACCTTC.

V usage is TRBV7-6 and J usage is TRBJ2-3; 9 bases line up with TRBD1. Unmatched junction bases numbered 4, after V lost 3 bases and J lost 6 bases. This CDR3 is 14 amino acids long. Germline V gene data show CDR1 as SGHVS and CDR2 as FNYEAQ. The CDR3 DNA follows: TGTGCCAGCAGCTTGGGGACAGGGTCGGATACGCAGTATTTT. It yields the protein CASSLGTGSDTQYF.

The V call is TRBV19, the J call TRBJ2-7; no clear D gene. There are 13 residues in the CDR3. Germline V CDR1 and CDR2: LNHDA, SQIVND (reference sequence). V was clipped by 4 bases and J by 2 bases, with 9 bases between them. CDR3 residues: CASSTHTTYEQYF. In DNA form, the CDR3 reads TGTGCCAGTAGTACCCATACTACCTACGAGCAGTACTTC. Full variable domain (missing parts from reference TRBV19 and TRBJ2-7): DGGITQSPKYLFRKEGQNVTLSCEQNLNHDAMYWYRQDPGQGLRLIYYSQIVNDFQKGDIAEGYSVSREKKESFPLTVTSAQKNPTAFYLCASSTHTTYEQYFGPGTRLTVT.

The rearrangement joins TRBV5-4 to TRBJ2-3, with D perhaps TRBD2 (7 bases). Trimming took off 7 bases at V and 4 bases at J, with 22 bases between the two ends. The CDR3 covers 16 residues. Germline V gene lookup returns CDR1 SGHNT and CDR2 YYREEE (reference sequence). Written as DNA, the CDR3 is TGTGCCAGCCGCTACCGTAGGGGGGGGAGATCAGATACGCAGTATTTT. It codes for CASRYRRGGRSDTQYF.

The CDR3 region has the DNA TGTGCCAGCAGCCGGCAGGCTTTTAACTATGGCTACACCTTC. Encoded protein: CASSRQAFNYGYTF. The V gene is TRBV14, the J gene TRBJ1-2, with D hard to call. Per the germline V gene, CDR1 is SGHDN and CDR2 is FVKESK. V lost 4 bases and J 1 base, leaving 10 bases between the germline ends. The CDR3 is made up of 14 amino acids.